This T cell receptor (beta chain) was profiled in a study of cytomegalovirus exposure and HLA in healthy donors. The study ran its PCR with 60 Vbeta and 13 Jbeta primers. Profiled with immunoSEQ multiplex PCR; TCRdb holds only in-frame clones, not every one. The repertoire holds over 150,000 clones, with approximately 80% as singletons. The ends lost 6 bases at V and 2 bases at J; junction bases unmatched: 9. Germline assignment: CDR1 MDHEN and CDR2 SYDVKM. There are 17 residues in the CDR3. The chain carries TRBV28 and TRBJ2-5; TRBD2 agrees at 13 bases. Sequenced: PBMCs. The source is a man aged 50 to 60 in good health and CMV-seropositive. The CDR3 DNA is TGTGCCAGCAGGAAACTAGCGGGGGGGCCCCCACAAGAGACCCAGTACTTC. Translating gives CASRKLAGGPPQETQYF.